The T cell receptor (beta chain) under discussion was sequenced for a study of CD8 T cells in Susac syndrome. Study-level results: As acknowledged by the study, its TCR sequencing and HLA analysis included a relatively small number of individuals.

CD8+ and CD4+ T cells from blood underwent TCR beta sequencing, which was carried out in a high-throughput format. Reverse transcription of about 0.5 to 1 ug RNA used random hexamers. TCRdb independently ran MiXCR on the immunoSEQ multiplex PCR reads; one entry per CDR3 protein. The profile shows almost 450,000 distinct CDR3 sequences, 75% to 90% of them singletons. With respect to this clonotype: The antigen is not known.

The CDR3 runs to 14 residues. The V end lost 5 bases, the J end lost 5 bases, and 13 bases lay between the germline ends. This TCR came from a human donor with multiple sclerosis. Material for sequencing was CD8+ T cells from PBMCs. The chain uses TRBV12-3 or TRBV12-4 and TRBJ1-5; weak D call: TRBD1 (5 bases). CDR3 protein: CASSLHLGDQPQHF. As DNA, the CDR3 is TGTGCCAGCAGTCTTCACTTGGGGGATCAGCCCCAGCATTTT.